This T cell receptor beta chain was observed in a study of blood T cell repertoires in COVID-19. On the study more broadly: The United States, Italy and Spain provided the acute and convalescent COVID-19 samples. The analysed material was cDNA or gDNA that came from T cells, B-cell-depleted T cells, or PBMCs.

The CDR3 totals 14 residues. V lost 4 bases to trimming and J lost 6 bases; unmatched junction nucleotides: 5. The germline gives CDR1 LNHDA, CDR2 SQIVND (reference sequence). Study processing details: For nucleated cells, counts were estimated from reference gene primer amplification. The repertoire was sequenced with immunoSEQ multiplex PCR; TCRdb's copy has only in-frame clones and lacks some. That table supplies the V and J calls and clone size; D and trimming were determined from the DNA. The sample holds roughly 100,000 clones, 75% to 90% seen once. The sequenced sample consisted of peripheral blood. This rearrangement joins TRBV19 to TRBJ2-4, with 8 bases identical to TRBD1. The clonotype was recovered from a human donor in a cohort sampled during active COVID-19. CDR3 sequence: CASSTQTGANIQYF. For the CDR3, the DNA is TGTGCCAGTAGTACACAGACAGGGGCAAACATTCAGTACTTC.